These T cell receptor beta chains were read from a single sample in a study of blood T cell repertoires in COVID-19. This table comes from immunoSEQ multiplex PCR, and its TCRdb copy is limited to in-frame clones, with some not included. The sample contains more than 110,000 clones, about 89% of which appear only once. Material for sequencing was peripheral blood. The source of these receptors is a man between 60 and 75 years old with active or convalescent COVID-19. The CDR3 runs from the conserved cysteine through the conserved F or W. Each record gives: D gene, J gene, V gene, clone size, CDR3 protein, CDR3 DNA. D genes are given only for firm matches. For some rows the clone size is stated as once, few or many, or as a class when expanded; others skip it.

>NA|TRBJ2-1|TRBV27|NA
CASSSVDWDNEQFF
TGTGCCAGCAGTTCCGTTGACTGGGACAATGAGCAGTTCTTC
>TRBD2|TRBJ2-5|TRBV2|NA
CASSPGTSGDQETQYF
TGTGCCAGCAGCCCCGGGACTAGCGGGGACCAAGAGACCCAGTACTTC
>NA|TRBJ2-1|TRBV7-4|few
CASSQEGGFPGYNEQFF
TGTGCCAGCAGCCAAGAGGGGGGGTTCCCCGGCTACAATGAGCAGTTCTTC
>TRBD1|TRBJ2-7|TRBV7-2|once
CASSSRQGQSEQYF
TGTGCCAGCAGCTCGAGACAGGGGCAGAGTGAGCAGTACTTC
>NA|TRBJ1-5|TRBV28|NA
CASSFGGSNQPQHF
TGTGCCAGCAGTTTTGGAGGAAGCAATCAGCCCCAGCATTTT
>NA|TRBJ1-3|TRBV7-2|NA
CASSLNRGSGNTIYF
TGTGCCAGCAGCTTAAATCGGGGCTCTGGAAACACCATATATTTT
>TRBD1|TRBJ2-2|TRBV27|NA
CASALRGQVTGELFF
TGTGCCAGCGCCCTCAGGGGACAGGTCACCGGGGAGCTGTTTTTT
>TRBD2|TRBJ2-2|TRBV2|NA
CASSLVKRGTGELFF
TGTGCCAGCAGTCTAGTCAAGCGGGGGACCGGGGAGCTGTTTTTT
>NA|TRBJ1-1|TRBV11-3|NA
CASSGGLNTEAFF
TGTGCCAGCAGTGGCGGTTTGAACACTGAAGCTTTCTTT
>NA|TRBJ2-7|TRBV20-1|NA
CSASPRDEQYF
TGCAGTGCTAGCCCCCGGGACGAGCAGTACTTC
>NA|TRBJ2-1|TRBV2|NA
CASSDRQGSYNEQFF
TGTGCCAGCAGTGACCGGCAGGGATCCTACAATGAGCAGTTCTTC
>NA|TRBJ2-5|TRBV19|NA
CASSIAGQETQYF
TGTGCCAGTAGTATCGCGGGACAAGAGACCCAGTACTTC
>NA|TRBJ1-2|TRBV6-5|NA
CASSSYPGTGYTF
TGTGCCAGCAGTTCGTACCCCGGGACAGGCTACACCTTC
>TRBD1|TRBJ2-1|TRBV9|NA
CASSVSLRGRQSYNEQFF
TGTGCCAGCAGCGTATCCCTTAGGGGGCGCCAATCCTACAATGAGCAGTTCTTC
>TRBD2|TRBJ2-3|TRBV12-5|NA
CASGLVRAGGTDTQYF
TGTGCTAGTGGTTTGGTACGCGCGGGGGGCACAGATACGCAGTATTTT
>NA|TRBJ1-5|TRBV2|NA
CASSKDTWSLYSNQPQHF
TGTGCCAGCAGCAAAGATACATGGAGTCTATATAGCAATCAGCCCCAGCATTTT
>NA|TRBJ1-1|TRBV9|NA
CASSVGGPTEAFF
TGTGCCAGCAGTGTCGGGGGGCCCACTGAAGCTTTCTTT
>NA|TRBJ2-7|TRBV28|NA
CASSPAATYEQYF
TGTGCCAGCAGCCCCGCGGCGACCTACGAGCAGTACTTC
>TRBD2|TRBJ2-3|TRBV27|NA
CASSPWREDTDTQYF
TGTGCCAGCAGTCCTTGGCGGGAGGACACAGATACGCAGTATTTT
>NA|TRBJ2-7|TRBV11-2|NA
CASSPGAGINEQYF
TGTGCCAGCAGCCCCGGGGCGGGGATTAACGAGCAGTACTTC
>TRBD2|TRBJ2-5|TRBV5-8|NA
CASSLVSGTAGETQYF
TGTGCCAGCAGCTTGGTTAGCGGGACCGCGGGGGAGACCCAGTACTTC
>TRBD1|TRBJ1-1|TRBV5-1|NA
CASSLAGGSGTEAFF
TGCGCCAGCAGCTTAGCAGGGGGCTCGGGCACTGAAGCTTTCTTT
>NA|TRBJ1-2|TRBV18|NA
CASSPGRVLIPGYTF
TGTGCCAGCTCACCAGGGAGGGTTCTGATTCCTGGCTACACCTTC
>TRBD1|TRBJ1-2|TRBV9|NA
CASSGTGLYGYTF
TGTGCCAGCAGCGGGACAGGCCTTTATGGCTACACCTTC
>TRBD1|TRBJ1-2|TRBV4-2|NA
CASSQDIGGYYGYTF
TGTGCCAGCAGCCAAGATATAGGGGGCTACTATGGCTACACCTTC
>TRBD1|TRBJ1-4|TRBV18|few
CASSQGAAREKLFF
TGTGCCAGCTCACAGGGGGCTGCGCGAGAAAAACTGTTTTTT
>TRBD2|TRBJ2-3|TRBV5-4|NA
CASSLGLAGADTQYF
TGTGCCAGCAGCCTGGGACTAGCGGGAGCAGATACGCAGTATTTT
>NA|TRBJ1-1|TRBV28|once
CASSLGGSEAFF
TGTGCCAGCAGCCTGGGAGGGTCCGAAGCTTTCTTT
>TRBD1|TRBJ1-6|TRBV9|NA
CASSVGRGPVNSPLHF
TGTGCCAGCAGCGTCGGTAGGGGGCCAGTTAATTCACCCCTCCACTTT
>NA|TRBJ1-1|TRBV6-5|NA
CASSLAWNTEAFF
TGTGCCAGCAGTCTGGCTTGGAACACTGAAGCTTTCTTT
>NA|TRBJ1-5|TRBV7-6|NA
CASSLIPDNNQPQHF
TGTGCCAGCAGCTTAATCCCAGACAATAATCAGCCCCAGCATTTT
>NA|TRBJ1-1|TRBV18|NA
CASSPRFRRTENTEAFF
TGTGCCAGCTCACCACGTTTTAGGCGGACAGAGAACACTGAAGCTTTCTTT
>NA|TRBJ2-7|TRBV6-6|NA
CASSPRGNYEQYF
TGTGCCAGCTCACCACGAGGGAACTACGAGCAGTACTTC
>NA|TRBJ1-6|TRBV2|once
CASSRVREDSPLHF
TGTGCCAGCAGTCGCGTCAGGGAAGACTCACCCCTCCACTTT
>TRBD1|TRBJ1-1|TRBV28|NA
CASSPARQGRAFF
TGTGCCAGCAGCCCCGCCCGACAGGGTAGAGCTTTCTTT
>NA|TRBJ2-3|TRBV3-1/TRBV3-2|NA
CASSLLSSADTQYF
TGTGCCAGCAGCCTCCTTAGCTCGGCAGATACGCAGTATTTT
>NA|TRBJ1-4|TRBV11-2|NA
CASSLGFRGSEKLFF
TGTGCCAGCAGCTTAGGGTTTCGGGGAAGTGAAAAACTGTTTTTT